This T cell receptor (beta chain) appears in the sequencing data of a study of shared clonotypes between healthy human individuals. Findings and limits, study-wide: Between four donors, naive CD4 clonotypes were shared at a level of approximately 5%.

This CDR3 comprises 15 residues. V dropped 1 base and J dropped 3 bases, with 13 bases sitting between them. Germline V gives CDR1 KGHSH, CDR2 LQKENI. Clones were read by immunoSEQ multiplex PCR, and TCRdb kept only the in-frame ones, dropping some. The data show about a million clones, less than 85% seen once. This clone occurred a few times. The antigen is undetermined. The sequence derives from a young man in good health. Sequencing used memory CD4+ T cells sorted from blood. Subset of the sample: CD45RA-negative fraction. V usage is TRBV18 and J usage is TRBJ2-7; TRBD2 is a possible D gene (7 bases). The CDR3 DNA follows: TGTGCCAGCTCACCACAGGGGGAGGGACACTACGAGCAGTACTTC. Protein sequence: CASSPQGEGHYEQYF. Full variable domain (remainder filled in from reference TRBV18 and TRBJ2-7): NAGVMQNPRHLVRRRGQEARLRCSPMKGHSHVYWYRQLPEEGLKFMVYLQKENIIDESGMPKERFSAEFPKEGPSILRIQQVVRGDSAAYFCASSPQGEGHYEQYFGPGTRLTVT.